This note documents a single TCR beta chain sequence. Either two negative PCRs, clearance, or symptom resolution qualified Cohort 3 donors as recovered. Authors' processing steps: Estimation of nucleated cell counts relied on the amplification of reference gene primers. Method: immunoSEQ multiplex PCR; TCRdb's copy keeps in-frame clones and lacks some. Clonal size and the V and J genes are those of that table, whereas D and trimming came from the DNA. The profile shows about 210,000 clones, 85% of them singletons. The sample is drawn from a study of blood T cell repertoires in COVID-19. Whole-study context: Sites across the United States, Italy and Spain contributed samples from acute and convalescent COVID-19.

Sequencing input: PBMCs or T cells enriched from blood (not recorded which). This TCR came from a middle-aged man who had recovered from COVID-19.

CDR3 residues: CASSYGGEGSPLHF. The CDR3 nucleotides are TGTGCCAGCAGTTACGGAGGGGAAGGTTCACCCCTCCACTTT. The J gene is TRBJ1-6, the V gene TRBV6-6; D is perhaps TRBD1 (5 bases). Per germline, CDR1 MNHNY and CDR2 SVGAGI (reference sequence). Trimming left V 2 bases short and J 9 bases short, with 11 bases between. CDR3 size: 14 residues.